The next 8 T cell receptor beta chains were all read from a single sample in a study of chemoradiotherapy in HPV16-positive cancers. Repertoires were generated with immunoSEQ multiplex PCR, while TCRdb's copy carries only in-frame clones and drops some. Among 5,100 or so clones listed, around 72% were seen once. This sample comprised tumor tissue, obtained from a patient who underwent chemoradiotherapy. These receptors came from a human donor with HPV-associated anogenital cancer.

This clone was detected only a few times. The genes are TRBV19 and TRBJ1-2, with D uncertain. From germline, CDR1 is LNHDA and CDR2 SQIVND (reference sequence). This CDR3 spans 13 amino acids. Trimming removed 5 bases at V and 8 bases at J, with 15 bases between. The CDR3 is CASSVDGSGGYTF. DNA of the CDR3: TGTGCCAGTAGTGTGGACGGGTCTGGAGGCTACACCTTC.

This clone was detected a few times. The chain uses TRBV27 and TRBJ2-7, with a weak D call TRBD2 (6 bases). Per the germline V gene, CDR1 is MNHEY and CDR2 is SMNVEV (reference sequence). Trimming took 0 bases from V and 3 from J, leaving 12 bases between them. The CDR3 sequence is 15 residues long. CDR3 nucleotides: TGTGCCAGCAGTTTATCGGGGGGAAGCCACTACGAGCAGTACTTC. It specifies CASSLSGGSHYEQYF.

The CDR3 DNA reads TGTGCCAGCAGTCGTCTGCAGAACTATGGCTACACCTTC. Translated: CASSRLQNYGYTF. This chain joins TRBV6-1 and TRBJ1-2; D remains ambiguous. The CDR3 sequence is 13 residues long. Germline CDR1 MNHNS, CDR2 SASEGT. Trimming took off 5 bases at V and 2 bases at J, with 9 bases between the two ends.

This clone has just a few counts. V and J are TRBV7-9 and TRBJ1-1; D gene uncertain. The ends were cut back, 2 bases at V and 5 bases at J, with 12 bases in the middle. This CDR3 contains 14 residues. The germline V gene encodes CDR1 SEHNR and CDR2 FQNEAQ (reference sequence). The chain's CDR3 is CASSLTVRGTEAFF. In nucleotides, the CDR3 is TGTGCCAGCAGCTTAACGGTCCGCGGGACTGAAGCTTTCTTT.

The CDR3: CASSQDQDRGYYNEQFF. The CDR3 bases are TGTGCCAGCAGCCAAGATCAGGACAGGGGCTATTACAATGAGCAGTTCTTC. V and J are TRBV14 and TRBJ2-1; 9 bases are a match to TRBD1. This CDR3 spans 17 amino acids. Looked up from germline, CDR1 is SGHDN and CDR2 is FVKESK. Trimming removed 0 bases from V and 4 bases from J; junction bases left unmatched: 7.

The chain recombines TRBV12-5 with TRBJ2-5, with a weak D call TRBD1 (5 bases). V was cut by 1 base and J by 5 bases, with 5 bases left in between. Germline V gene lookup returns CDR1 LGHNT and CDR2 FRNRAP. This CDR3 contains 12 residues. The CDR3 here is CASGLEGETQYF. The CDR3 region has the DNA TGTGCTAGTGGTTTGGAGGGGGAGACCCAGTACTTC.

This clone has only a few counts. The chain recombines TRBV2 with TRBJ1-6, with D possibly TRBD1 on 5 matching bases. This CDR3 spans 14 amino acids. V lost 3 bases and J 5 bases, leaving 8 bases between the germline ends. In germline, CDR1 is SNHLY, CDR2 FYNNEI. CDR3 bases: TGTGCCAGCAGTGAGGGGCAGCATAATTCACCCCTCCACTTT. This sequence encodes CASSEGQHNSPLHF.

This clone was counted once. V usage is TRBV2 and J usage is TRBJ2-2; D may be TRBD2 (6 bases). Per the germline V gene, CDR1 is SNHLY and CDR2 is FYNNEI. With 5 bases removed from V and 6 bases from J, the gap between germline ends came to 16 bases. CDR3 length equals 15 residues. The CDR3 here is CASSSLTSLAGELFF. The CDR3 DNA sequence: TGTGCCAGCAGTTCGCTTACTAGCTTAGCCGGGGAGCTGTTTTTT.